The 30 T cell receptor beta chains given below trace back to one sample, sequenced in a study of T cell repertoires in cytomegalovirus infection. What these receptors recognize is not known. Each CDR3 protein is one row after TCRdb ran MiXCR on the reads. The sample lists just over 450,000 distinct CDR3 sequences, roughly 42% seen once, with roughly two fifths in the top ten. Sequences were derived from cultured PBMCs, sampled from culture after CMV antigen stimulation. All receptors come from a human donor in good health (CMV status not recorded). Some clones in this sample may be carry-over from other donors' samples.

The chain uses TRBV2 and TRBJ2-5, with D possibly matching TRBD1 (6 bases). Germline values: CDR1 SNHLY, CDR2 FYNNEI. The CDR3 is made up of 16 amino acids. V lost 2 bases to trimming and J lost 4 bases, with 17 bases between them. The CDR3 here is CASSEQGLAGTETQYF. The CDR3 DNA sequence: TGTGCCAGCAGTGAACAGGGGCTAGCTGGGACAGAGACCCAGTACTTC.

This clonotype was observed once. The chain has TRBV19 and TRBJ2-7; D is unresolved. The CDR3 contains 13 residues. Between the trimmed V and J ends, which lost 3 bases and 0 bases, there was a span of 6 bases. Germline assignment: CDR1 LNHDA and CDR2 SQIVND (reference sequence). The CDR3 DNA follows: TGTGCCAGTAGTATGTTTTCCTCCTACGAGCAGTACTTC. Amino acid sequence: CASSMFSSYEQYF.

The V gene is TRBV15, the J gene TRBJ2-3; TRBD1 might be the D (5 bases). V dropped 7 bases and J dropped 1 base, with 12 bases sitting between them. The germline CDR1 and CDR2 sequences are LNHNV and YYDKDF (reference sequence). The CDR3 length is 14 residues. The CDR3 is CATNFGQGTDTQYF. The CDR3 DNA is TGTGCCACCAATTTCGGACAAGGCACAGATACGCAGTATTTT.

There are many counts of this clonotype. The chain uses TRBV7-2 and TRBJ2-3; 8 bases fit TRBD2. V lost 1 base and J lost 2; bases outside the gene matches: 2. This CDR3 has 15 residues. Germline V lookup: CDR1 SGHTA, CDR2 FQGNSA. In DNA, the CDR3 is TGTGCCAGCAGCTTAGACGGGGGGGCCACAGATACGCAGTATTTT. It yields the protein CASSLDGGATDTQYF.

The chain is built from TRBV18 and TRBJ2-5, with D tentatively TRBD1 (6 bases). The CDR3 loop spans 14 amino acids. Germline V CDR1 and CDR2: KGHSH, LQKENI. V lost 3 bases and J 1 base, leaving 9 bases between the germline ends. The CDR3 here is CASSPRGPQETQYF. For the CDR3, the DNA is TGTGCCAGCTCACCCAGGGGTCCCCAAGAGACCCAGTACTTC.

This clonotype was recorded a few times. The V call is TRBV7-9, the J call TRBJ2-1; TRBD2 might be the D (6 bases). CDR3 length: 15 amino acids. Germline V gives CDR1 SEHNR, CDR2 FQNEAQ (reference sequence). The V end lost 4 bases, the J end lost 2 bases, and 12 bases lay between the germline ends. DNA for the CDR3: TGTGCCAGCAGCTCCCTAGCGTTCACCTACAATGAGCAGTTCTTC. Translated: CASSSLAFTYNEQFF.

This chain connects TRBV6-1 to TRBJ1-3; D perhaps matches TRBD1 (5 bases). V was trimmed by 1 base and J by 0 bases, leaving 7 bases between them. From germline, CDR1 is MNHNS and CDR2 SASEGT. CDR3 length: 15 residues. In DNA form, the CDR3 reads TGTGCCAGCAGTGAAGATGACAGCTCTGGAAACACCATATATTTT. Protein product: CASSEDDSSGNTIYF.

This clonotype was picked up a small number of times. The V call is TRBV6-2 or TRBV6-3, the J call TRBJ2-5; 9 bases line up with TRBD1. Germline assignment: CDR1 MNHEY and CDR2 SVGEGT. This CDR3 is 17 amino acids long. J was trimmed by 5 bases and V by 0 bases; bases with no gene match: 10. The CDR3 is CASSYSIDRGSGETQYF. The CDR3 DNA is TGTGCCAGCAGTTACTCGATAGACAGGGGGTCCGGCGAGACCCAGTACTTC.

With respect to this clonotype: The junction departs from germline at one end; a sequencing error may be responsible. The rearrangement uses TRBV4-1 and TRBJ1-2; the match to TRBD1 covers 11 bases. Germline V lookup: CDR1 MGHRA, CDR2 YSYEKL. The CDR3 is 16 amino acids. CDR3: CASSQDADRGPEGYTF. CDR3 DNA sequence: TGTGCCAGCAGCCAAGACGCGGACAGGGGGCCGGAGGGCTACACCTTC.

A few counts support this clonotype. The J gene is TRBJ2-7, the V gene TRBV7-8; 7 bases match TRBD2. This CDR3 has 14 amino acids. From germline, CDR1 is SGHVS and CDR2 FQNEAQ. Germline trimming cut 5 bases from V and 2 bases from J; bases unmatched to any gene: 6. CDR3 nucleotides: TGTGCCAGCAGCCAAAGCGGGGAAACCTACGAGCAGTACTTC. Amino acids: CASSQSGETYEQYF.

CDR3 region: CASSYSRTSGRLGYEQYF. CDR3 nucleotide sequence: TGTGCCAGCAGTTACTCGCGGACTAGCGGGAGGCTTGGTTACGAGCAGTACTTC. The chain uses TRBV6-2 or TRBV6-3 and TRBJ2-7; TRBD2 matches at 14 bases. V shed 0 bases and J 4 bases; nucleotides not matched to a gene: 8. The germline gives CDR1 MNHEY, CDR2 SVGEGT. The CDR3 spans 18 residues.

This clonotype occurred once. CDR3 sequence: CASSLLGQDNFYGYTF. The CDR3 DNA sequence: TGTGCCAGCTCACTACTGGGACAGGACAACTTCTATGGCTACACCTTC. The chain carries TRBV18 and TRBJ1-2, with 8 bases that match TRBD1. The germline CDR1 and CDR2 sequences are KGHSH and LQKENI. V was pared by 4 bases and J by 4 bases, with 11 bases of the junction left unmatched. There are 16 residues in the CDR3.

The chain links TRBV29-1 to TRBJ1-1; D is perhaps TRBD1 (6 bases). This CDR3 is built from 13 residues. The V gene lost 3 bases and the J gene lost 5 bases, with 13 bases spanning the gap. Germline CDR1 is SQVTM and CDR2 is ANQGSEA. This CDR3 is CSVEKKGGTEAFF. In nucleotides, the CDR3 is TGCAGCGTTGAGAAGAAAGGGGGAACTGAAGCTTTCTTT. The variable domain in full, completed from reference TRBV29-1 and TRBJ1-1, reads SAVISQKPSRDICQRGTSLTIQCQVDSQVTMMFWYRQQPGQSLTLIATANQGSEATYESGFVIDKFPISRPNLTFSTLTVSNMSPEDSSIYLCSVEKKGGTEAFFGQGTRLTVV.

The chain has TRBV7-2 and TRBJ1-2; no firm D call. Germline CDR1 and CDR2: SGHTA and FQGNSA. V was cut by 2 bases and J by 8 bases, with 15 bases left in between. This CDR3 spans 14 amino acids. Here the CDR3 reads CASSLTTSPGGYTF. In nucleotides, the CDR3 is TGTGCCAGCAGCTTAACGACCAGCCCGGGAGGCTACACCTTC.

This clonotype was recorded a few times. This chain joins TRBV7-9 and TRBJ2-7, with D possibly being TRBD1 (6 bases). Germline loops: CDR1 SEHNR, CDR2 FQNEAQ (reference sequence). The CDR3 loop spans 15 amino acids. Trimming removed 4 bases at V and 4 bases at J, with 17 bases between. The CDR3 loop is CASSSTGRSLYEQYF. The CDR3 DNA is TGTGCCAGCAGCTCTACAGGGAGAAGTCTATACGAGCAGTACTTC.

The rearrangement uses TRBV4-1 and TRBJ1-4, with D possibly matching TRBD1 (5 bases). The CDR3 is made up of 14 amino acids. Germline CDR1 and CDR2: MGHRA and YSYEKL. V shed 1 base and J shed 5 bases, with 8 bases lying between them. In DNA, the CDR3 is TGCGCCAGCAGCCAAGCGACAGCAAATGAAAAACTGTTTTTT. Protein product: CASSQATANEKLFF.

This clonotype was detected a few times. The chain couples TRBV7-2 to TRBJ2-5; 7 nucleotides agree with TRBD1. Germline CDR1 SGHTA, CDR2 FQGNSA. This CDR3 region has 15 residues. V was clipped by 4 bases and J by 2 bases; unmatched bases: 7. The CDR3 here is CASSSIGQVQETQYF. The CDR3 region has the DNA TGTGCCAGCAGCTCTATCGGACAGGTACAAGAGACCCAGTACTTC.

The CDR3 bases are TGTGCCACCAGCAGAGACCCGGGACTCCCCGCCGATACGCAGTATTTT. Translated, it gives CATSRDPGLPADTQYF. The genes are TRBV15 and TRBJ2-3; D might be TRBD2 (6 bases). The CDR3 consists of 16 residues. The germline CDR1 and CDR2 sequences are LNHNV and YYDKDF (reference sequence). Trimming cost V 0 bases and J 6 bases, with 16 bases left between them.

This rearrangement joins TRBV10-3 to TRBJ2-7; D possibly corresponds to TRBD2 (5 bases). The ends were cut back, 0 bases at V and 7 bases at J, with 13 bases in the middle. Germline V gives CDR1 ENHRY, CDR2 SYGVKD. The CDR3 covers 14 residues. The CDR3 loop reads CAISESAVLGEQYF. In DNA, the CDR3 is TGTGCCATCAGTGAGTCAGCAGTACTAGGGGAGCAGTACTTC.

The CDR3 DNA sequence: TGTGCCAGTAGACCGGACGACAGGGAAAGTATAAATGAGCAGTTCTTC. This codes for CASRPDDRESINEQFF. The chain couples TRBV19 to TRBJ2-1; 7 bases match TRBD1. V lost 6 bases, J lost 7 bases, and 15 bases stayed unmatched. In germline, CDR1 is LNHDA, CDR2 SQIVND (reference sequence). This CDR3 has 16 amino acids.

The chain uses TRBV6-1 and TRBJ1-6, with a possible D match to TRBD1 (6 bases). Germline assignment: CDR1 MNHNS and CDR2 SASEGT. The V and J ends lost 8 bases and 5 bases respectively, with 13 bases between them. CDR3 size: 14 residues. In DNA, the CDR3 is TGTGCCAGCGGGGCGGGACAAAATAATTCACCCCTCCACTTT. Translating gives CASGAGQNNSPLHF.

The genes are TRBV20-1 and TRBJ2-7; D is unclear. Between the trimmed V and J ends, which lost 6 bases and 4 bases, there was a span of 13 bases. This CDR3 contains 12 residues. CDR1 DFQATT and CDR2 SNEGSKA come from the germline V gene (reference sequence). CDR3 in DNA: TGCAGTGCCCAGAGTGGCGGTTACGAGCAGTACTTC. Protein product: CSAQSGGYEQYF.

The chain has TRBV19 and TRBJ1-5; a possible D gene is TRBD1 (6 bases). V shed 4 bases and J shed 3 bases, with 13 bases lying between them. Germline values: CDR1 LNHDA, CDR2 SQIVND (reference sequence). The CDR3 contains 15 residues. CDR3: CASSTRGGNNQPQHF. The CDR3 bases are TGTGCCAGTAGTACCAGGGGAGGGAACAATCAGCCCCAGCATTTT.

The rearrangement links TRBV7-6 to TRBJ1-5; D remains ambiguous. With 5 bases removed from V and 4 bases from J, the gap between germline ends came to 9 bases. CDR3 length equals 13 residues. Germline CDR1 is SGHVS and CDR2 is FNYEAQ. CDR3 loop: CASSARGNQPQHF. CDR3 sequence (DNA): TGTGCCAGCAGCGCTCGCGGGAATCAGCCCCAGCATTTT.

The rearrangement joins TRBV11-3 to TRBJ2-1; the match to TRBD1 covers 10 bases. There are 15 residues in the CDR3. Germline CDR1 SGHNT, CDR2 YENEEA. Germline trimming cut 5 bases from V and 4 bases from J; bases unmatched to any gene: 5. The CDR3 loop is CASSIGQGGYNEQFF. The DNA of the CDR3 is TGTGCCAGCAGCATCGGACAGGGGGGATACAATGAGCAGTTCTTC.

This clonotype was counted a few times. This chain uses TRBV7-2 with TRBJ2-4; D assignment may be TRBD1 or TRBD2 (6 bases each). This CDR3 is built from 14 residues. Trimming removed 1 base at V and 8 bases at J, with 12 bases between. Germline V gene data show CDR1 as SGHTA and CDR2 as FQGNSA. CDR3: CASSLVAGEDIQYF. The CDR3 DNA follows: TGTGCCAGCAGCTTAGTTGCAGGGGAGGACATTCAGTACTTC.

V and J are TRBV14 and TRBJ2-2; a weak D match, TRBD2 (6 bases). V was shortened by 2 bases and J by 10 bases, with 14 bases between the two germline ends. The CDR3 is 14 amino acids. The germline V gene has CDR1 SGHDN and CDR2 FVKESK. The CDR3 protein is CASSQSRGSEELFF. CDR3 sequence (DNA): TGTGCCAGCAGCCAATCGCGGGGTTCCGAGGAGCTGTTTTTT.

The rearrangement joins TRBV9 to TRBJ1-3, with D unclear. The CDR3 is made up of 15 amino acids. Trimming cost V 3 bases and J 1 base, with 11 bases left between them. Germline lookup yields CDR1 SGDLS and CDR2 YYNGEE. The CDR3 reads CASSDEARSGNTIYF. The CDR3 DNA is TGTGCCAGCAGCGACGAGGCGAGGTCTGGAAACACCATATATTTT.

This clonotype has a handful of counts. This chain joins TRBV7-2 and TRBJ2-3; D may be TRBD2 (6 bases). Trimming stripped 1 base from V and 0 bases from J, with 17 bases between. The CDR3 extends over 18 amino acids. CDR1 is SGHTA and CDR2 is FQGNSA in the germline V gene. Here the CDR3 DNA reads TGTGCCAGCAGCTTAGTTGGGATGTACGGGACTAGCACAGATACGCAGTATTTT. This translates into CASSLVGMYGTSTDTQYF.

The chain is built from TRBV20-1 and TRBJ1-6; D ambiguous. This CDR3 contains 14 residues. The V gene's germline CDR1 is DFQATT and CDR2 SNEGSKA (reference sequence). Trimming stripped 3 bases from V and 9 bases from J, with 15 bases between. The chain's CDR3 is CSARLRTSGSPLHF. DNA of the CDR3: TGCAGTGCTAGGTTGCGCACTTCGGGTTCACCCCTCCACTTT.